The source of this T cell receptor (beta chain) is a study of shared clonotypes between healthy human individuals. The repertoire was sequenced with immunoSEQ multiplex PCR; TCRdb's copy has only in-frame clones and lacks some. The sample shows about 2.4 million clones, approximately 93% of them seen only once. Germline V gene sequence: CDR1 SGHTA, CDR2 FQGNSA. With 8 bases clipped from V and 0 bases from J, the junction kept 13 bases outside the gene matches. This CDR3 spans 18 amino acids. This TCR derives from a man younger than 35 in good health. Some clones in this sample may be carry-over from other donors' samples. The chain employs TRBV7-2 and TRBJ2-6, with 7 bases matching TRBD2. Source material: naive CD4+ T cells from PBMCs. Subset denoted: CD45RA+ positively selected. DNA for the CDR3: TGTGCCAGCGCAAAGGTGGGAGGGGCGACCTCTGGGGCCAACGTCCTGACTTTC. It yields the protein CASAKVGGATSGANVLTF.